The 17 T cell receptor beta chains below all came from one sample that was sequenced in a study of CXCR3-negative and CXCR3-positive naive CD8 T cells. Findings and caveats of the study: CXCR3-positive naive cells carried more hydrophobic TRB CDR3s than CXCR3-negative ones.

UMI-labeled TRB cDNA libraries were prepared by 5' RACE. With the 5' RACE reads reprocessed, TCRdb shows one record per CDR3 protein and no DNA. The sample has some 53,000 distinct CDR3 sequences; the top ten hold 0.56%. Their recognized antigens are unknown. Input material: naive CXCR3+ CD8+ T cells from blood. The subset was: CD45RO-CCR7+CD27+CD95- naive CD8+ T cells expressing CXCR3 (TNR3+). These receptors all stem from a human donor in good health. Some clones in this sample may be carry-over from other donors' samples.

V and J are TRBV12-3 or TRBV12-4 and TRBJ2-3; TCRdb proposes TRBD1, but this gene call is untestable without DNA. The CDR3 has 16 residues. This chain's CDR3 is CASSPTGTGPTDTQYF.

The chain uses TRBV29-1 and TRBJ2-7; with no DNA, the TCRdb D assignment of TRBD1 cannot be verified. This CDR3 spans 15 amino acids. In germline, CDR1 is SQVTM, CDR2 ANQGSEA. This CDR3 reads CSAETSGTGVYEQYF.

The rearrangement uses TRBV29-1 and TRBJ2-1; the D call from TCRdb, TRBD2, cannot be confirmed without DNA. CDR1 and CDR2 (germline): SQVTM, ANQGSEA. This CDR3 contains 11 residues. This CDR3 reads CSVEGAGGPFF.

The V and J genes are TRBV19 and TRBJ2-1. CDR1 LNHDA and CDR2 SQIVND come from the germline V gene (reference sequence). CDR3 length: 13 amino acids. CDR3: CASSSNPSREQFF.

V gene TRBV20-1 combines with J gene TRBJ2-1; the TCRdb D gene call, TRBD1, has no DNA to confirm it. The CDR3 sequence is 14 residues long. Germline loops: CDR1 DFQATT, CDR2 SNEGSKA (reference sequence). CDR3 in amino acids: CSARLFGAYNEQFF.

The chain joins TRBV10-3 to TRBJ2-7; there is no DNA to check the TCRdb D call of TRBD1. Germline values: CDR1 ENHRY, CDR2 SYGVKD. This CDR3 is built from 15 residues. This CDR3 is CAISGGPETGIEQYF.

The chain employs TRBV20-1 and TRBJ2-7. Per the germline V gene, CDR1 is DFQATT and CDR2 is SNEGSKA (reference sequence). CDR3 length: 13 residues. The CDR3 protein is CSALPVDLYEQYF.

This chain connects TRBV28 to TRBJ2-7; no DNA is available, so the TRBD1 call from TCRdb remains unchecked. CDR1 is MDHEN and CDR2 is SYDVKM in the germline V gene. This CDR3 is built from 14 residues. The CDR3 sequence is CASTNGGGIDEQYF.

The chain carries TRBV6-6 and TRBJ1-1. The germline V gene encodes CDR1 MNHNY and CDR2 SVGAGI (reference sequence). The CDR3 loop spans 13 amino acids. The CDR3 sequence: CASSYRGNTEAFF.

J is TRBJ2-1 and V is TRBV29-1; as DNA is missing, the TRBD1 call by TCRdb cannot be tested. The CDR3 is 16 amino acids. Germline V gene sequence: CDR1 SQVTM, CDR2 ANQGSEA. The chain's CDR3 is CSVVLWGGWGYNEQFF.

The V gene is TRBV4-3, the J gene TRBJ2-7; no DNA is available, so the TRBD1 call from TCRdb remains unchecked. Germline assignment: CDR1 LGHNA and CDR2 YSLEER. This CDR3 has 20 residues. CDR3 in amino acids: CASSQDPRGQGNSSSYEQYF.

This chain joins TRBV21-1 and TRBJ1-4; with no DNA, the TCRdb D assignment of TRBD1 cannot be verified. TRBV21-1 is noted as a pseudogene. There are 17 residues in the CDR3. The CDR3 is CASSKGQGRTSNEKLFF.

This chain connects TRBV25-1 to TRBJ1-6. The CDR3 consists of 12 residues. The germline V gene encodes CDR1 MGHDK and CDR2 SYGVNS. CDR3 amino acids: CASSALNSPLHF.

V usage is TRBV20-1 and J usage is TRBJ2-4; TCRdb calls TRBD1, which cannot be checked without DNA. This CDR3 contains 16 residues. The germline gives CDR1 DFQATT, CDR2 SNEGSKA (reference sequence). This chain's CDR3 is CSARRMGEVVKNIQYF.

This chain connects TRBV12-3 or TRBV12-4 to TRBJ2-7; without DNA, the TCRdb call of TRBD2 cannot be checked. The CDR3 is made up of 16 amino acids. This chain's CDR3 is CASSLFRGGPTYEQYF.

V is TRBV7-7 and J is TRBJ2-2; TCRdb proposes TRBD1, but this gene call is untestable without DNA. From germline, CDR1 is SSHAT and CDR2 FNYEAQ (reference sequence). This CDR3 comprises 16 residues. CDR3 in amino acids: CASSAIQGESTGELFF.

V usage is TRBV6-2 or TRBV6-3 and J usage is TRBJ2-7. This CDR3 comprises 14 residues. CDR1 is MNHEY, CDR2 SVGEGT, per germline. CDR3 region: CASSYSQVTYEQYF.